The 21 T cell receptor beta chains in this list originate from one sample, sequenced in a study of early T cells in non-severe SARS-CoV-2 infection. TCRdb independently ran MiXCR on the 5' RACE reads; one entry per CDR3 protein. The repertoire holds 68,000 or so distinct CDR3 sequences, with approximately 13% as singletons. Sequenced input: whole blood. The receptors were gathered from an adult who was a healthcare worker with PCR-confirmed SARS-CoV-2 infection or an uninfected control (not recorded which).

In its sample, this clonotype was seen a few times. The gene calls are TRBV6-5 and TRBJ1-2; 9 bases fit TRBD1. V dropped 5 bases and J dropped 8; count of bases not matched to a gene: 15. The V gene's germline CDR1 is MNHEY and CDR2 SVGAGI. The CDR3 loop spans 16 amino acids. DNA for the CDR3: TGTGCCAGCAGTGGCTCGTTTTCGGGACAGGGTGTCGGCTACACCTTC. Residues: CASSGSFSGQGVGYTF.

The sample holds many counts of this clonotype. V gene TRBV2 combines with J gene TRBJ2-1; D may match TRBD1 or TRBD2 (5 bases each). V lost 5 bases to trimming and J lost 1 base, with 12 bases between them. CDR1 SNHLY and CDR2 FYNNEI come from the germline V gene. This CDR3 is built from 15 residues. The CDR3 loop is CASSPGTASYNEQFF. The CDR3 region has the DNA TGTGCCAGCAGTCCGGGGACGGCTTCCTACAATGAGCAGTTCTTC.

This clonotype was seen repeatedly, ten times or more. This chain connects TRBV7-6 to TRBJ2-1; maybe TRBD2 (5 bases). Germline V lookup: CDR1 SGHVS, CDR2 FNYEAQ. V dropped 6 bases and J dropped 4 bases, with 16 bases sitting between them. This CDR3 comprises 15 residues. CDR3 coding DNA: TGTGCCAGCAGAGAGACTACCTCAAAATACAATGAGCAGTTCTTC. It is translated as CASRETTSKYNEQFF.

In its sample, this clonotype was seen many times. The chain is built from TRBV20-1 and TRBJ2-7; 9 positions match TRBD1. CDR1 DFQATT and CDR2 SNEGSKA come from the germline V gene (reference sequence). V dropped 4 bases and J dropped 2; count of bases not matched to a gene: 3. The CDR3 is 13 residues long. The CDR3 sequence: CSATDRGPYEQYF. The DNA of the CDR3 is TGCAGTGCTACGGACAGGGGCCCCTACGAGCAGTACTTC.

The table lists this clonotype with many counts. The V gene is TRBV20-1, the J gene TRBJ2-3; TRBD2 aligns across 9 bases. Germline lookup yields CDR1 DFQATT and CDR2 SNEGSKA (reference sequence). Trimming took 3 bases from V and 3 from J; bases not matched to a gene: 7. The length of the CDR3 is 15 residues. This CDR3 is CSASLSGGATDTQYF. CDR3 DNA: TGCAGTGCTAGCCTTAGCGGGGGTGCGACAGATACGCAGTATTTT.

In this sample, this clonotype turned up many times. The CDR3 protein is CASSLWKGMETQYF. CDR3 bases: TGTGCCAGCAGTTTATGGAAAGGGATGGAGACCCAGTACTTC. The chain couples TRBV12-3 or TRBV12-4 to TRBJ2-5; D is uncertain. The CDR3 is 14 amino acids. Trimming took off 2 bases at V and 5 bases at J, with 12 bases between the two ends.

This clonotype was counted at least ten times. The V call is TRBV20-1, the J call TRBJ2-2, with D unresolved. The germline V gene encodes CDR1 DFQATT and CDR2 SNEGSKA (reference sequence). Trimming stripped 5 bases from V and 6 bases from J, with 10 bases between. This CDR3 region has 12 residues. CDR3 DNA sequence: TGCAGTGCTCGCCCCACGTCCGGGGAGCTGTTTTTT. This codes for CSARPTSGELFF.

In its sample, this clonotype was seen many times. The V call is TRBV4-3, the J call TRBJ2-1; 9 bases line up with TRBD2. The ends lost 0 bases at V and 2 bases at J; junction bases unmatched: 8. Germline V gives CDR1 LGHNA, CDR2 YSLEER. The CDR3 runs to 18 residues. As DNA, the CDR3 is TGCGCCAGCAGCCAAGATGGAGGAGCGGGGGGCACCTACAATGAGCAGTTCTTC. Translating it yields CASSQDGGAGGTYNEQFF.

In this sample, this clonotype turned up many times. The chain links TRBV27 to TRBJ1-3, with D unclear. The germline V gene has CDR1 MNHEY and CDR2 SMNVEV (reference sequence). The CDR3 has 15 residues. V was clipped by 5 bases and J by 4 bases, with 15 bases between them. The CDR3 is CASSPRYGYGNTIYF. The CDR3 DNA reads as TGTGCCAGCAGTCCCCGATATGGCTACGGAAACACCATATATTTT.

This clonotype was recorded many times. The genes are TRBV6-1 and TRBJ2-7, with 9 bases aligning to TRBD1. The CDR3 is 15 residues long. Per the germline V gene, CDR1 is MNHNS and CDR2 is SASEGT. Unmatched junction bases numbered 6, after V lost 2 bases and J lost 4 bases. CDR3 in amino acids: CASSEIPGTGYEQYF. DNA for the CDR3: TGTGCCAGCAGTGAAATCCCTGGGACAGGGTACGAGCAGTACTTC.

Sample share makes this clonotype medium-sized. The CDR3 sequence: CASSQDRGGPYEQYF. The CDR3 DNA is TGCGCCAGCAGCCAAGATAGGGGGGGCCCCTACGAGCAGTACTTC. V usage is TRBV4-3 and J usage is TRBJ2-7; D is possibly TRBD2 (7 bases). The CDR3 has 15 amino acids. Trimming shortened V by 0 bases and J by 2 bases, and 11 bases separated the two germline ends. Germline CDR1 is LGHNA and CDR2 is YSLEER.

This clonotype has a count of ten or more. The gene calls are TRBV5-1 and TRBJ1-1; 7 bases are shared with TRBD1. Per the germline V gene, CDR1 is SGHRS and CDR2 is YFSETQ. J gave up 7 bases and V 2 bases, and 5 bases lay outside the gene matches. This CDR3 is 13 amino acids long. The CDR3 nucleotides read TGCGCCAGCAGCTTAGGGACAGCCCTTGAAGCTTTCTTT. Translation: CASSLGTALEAFF.

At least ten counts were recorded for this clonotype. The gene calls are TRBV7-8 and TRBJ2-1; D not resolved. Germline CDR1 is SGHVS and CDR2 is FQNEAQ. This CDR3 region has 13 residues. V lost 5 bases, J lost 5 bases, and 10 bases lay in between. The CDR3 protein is CASSLWTDNEQFF. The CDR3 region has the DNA TGTGCCAGCAGCCTGTGGACCGACAATGAGCAGTTCTTC.

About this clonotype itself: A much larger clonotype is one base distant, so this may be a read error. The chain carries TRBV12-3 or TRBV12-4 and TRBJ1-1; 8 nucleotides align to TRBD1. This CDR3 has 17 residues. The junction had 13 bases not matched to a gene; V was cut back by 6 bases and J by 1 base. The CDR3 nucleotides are TGTGCCAGCAGCCGTCTACCTATGGGACAGGAGAACACTGAAGCTTTCTTT. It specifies CASSRLPMGQENTEAFF.

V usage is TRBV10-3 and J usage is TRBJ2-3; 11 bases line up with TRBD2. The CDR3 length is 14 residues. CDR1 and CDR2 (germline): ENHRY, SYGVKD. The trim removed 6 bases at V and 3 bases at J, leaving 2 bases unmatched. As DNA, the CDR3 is TGTGCCATCAGGACTAGCGGGGAAACAGATACGCAGTATTTT. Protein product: CAIRTSGETDTQYF.

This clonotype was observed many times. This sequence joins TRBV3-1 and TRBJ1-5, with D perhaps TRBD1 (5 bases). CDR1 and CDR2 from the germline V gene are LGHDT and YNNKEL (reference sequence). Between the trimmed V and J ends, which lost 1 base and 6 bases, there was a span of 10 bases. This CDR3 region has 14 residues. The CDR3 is CASSQVGGSQPQHF. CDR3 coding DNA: TGTGCCAGCAGCCAAGTCGGGGGAAGTCAGCCCCAGCATTTT.

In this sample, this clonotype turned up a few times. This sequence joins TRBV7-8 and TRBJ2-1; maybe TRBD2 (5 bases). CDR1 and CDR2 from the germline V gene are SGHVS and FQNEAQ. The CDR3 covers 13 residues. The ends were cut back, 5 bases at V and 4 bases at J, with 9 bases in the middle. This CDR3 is CASSQDSYNEQFF. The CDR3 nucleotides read TGTGCCAGCAGCCAGGACTCGTACAATGAGCAGTTCTTC.

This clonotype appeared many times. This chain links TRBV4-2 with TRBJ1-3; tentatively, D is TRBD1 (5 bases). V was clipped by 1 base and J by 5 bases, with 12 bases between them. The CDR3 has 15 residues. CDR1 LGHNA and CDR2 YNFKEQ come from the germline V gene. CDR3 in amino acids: CASSQVRQLRNTIYF. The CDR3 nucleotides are TGTGCCAGCAGCCAAGTGCGACAGCTACGAAACACCATATATTTT.

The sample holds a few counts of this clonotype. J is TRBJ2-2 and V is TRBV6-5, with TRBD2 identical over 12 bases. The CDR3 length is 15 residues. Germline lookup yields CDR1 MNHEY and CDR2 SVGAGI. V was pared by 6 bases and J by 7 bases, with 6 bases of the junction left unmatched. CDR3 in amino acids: CASSLLAGGRGELFF. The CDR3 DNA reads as TGTGCCAGCAGCCTACTAGCGGGGGGTCGCGGGGAGCTGTTTTTT.

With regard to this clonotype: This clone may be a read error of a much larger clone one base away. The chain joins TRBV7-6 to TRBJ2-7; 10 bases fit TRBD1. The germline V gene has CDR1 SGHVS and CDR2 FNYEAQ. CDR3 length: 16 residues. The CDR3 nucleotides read TGTGTCAGCAGCCCCTCCACTGGGACAGGGGCCAACGAGCAGTACTTC. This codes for CVSSPSTGTGANEQYF.

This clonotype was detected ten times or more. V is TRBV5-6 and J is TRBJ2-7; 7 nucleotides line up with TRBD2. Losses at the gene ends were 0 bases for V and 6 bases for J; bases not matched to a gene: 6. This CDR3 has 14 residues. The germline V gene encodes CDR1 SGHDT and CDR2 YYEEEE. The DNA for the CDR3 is TGTGCCAGCAGCTTGGTTGAGTCGGGGGGCGAGCAGTACTTC. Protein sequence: CASSLVESGGEQYF.